Listed below are T cell receptor beta chains from one sample, sequenced in a study of blood T cell repertoires in COVID-19. Assay used: immunoSEQ multiplex PCR; TCRdb lists only in-frame clones, some missing. This table holds 310,000 or so clones, around 90% found once. Sequenced material: peripheral blood. These receptors were taken from a man between 65 and 85 years old with acute or convalescent COVID-19. CDR3s include the opening cysteine and the closing phenylalanine or tryptophan. Fields, in order: V gene, D gene, J gene, clone size, CDR3 protein, CDR3 DNA. The D gene is left open where the match is weak. Some rows have no size entry. The others give once, few or many, or a class for an expanded clone.

v_gene: TRBV2; d_gene: NA; j_gene: TRBJ2-7; abundance: NA; CDR3aa: CASTTDRYSYEQYF; CDR3nt: TGTGCCAGCACCACGGACAGATACTCCTACGAGCAGTACTTC
v_gene: TRBV24-1; d_gene: TRBD1; j_gene: TRBJ1-2; abundance: NA; CDR3aa: CATSESGQGRSGYTF; CDR3nt: TGTGCCACCAGTGAATCCGGACAGGGTAGATCTGGCTACACCTTC
v_gene: TRBV18; d_gene: TRBD1; j_gene: TRBJ2-7; abundance: NA; CDR3aa: CASSPTDRGRREQYF; CDR3nt: TGTGCCAGCTCACCTACGGACAGGGGACGACGGGAGCAGTACTTC
v_gene: TRBV9; d_gene: NA; j_gene: TRBJ1-4; abundance: NA; CDR3aa: CASSVQAHNEKLFF; CDR3nt: TGTGCCAGCAGCGTTCAGGCGCACAATGAAAAACTGTTTTTT
v_gene: TRBV5-4; d_gene: TRBD2; j_gene: TRBJ2-3; abundance: NA; CDR3aa: CASSTPTTTSAPPYTQYF; CDR3nt: TGTGCCAGCAGCACACCAACTACGACTAGCGCCCCACCATATACGCAGTATTTT
v_gene: TRBV4-2; d_gene: NA; j_gene: TRBJ2-1; abundance: NA; CDR3aa: CASSQPQTTSEQFF; CDR3nt: TGTGCCAGCAGCCAGCCCCAAACGACTAGTGAGCAGTTCTTC
v_gene: TRBV3-1/TRBV3-2; d_gene: TRBD1; j_gene: TRBJ1-2; abundance: NA; CDR3aa: CASSQDRFGTGGVLDGYTF; CDR3nt: TGTGCCAGCAGCCAAGATCGTTTTGGGACAGGGGGCGTTTTAGATGGCTACACCTTC
v_gene: TRBV6-5; d_gene: TRBD1; j_gene: TRBJ1-6; abundance: NA; CDR3aa: CAAGTGYNSPLHF; CDR3nt: TGTGCCGCAGGGACAGGGTATAATTCACCCCTCCACTTT
v_gene: TRBV5-1; d_gene: NA; j_gene: TRBJ2-1; abundance: few; CDR3aa: CASSRSGPPDGGQFF; CDR3nt: TGCGCCAGCAGCCGGAGCGGGCCCCCAGATGGGGGGCAGTTCTTC
v_gene: TRBV6-2/TRBV6-3; d_gene: NA; j_gene: TRBJ1-5; abundance: NA; CDR3aa: CASSARGGGYQPQHF; CDR3nt: TGTGCCAGCAGTGCCCGGGGGGGAGGTTATCAGCCCCAGCATTTT
v_gene: TRBV7-2; d_gene: TRBD2; j_gene: TRBJ2-5; abundance: NA; CDR3aa: CASSLGLAGGVQETQYF; CDR3nt: TGTGCCAGCAGCCTGGGACTAGCGGGAGGCGTCCAAGAGACCCAGTACTTC
v_gene: TRBV5-4; d_gene: NA; j_gene: TRBJ1-2; abundance: NA; CDR3aa: CASSLRGGGNYGYTF; CDR3nt: TGTGCCAGCAGCCTTCGGGGAGGGGGAAACTATGGCTACACCTTC
v_gene: TRBV6-2/TRBV6-3; d_gene: NA; j_gene: TRBJ2-5; abundance: NA; CDR3aa: CASSYVTAIEETQYF; CDR3nt: TGTGCCAGCAGTTACGTAACAGCTATAGAAGAGACCCAGTACTTC
v_gene: TRBV5-6; d_gene: TRBD2; j_gene: TRBJ2-3; abundance: once; CDR3aa: CAIVSGRGADTQYF; CDR3nt: TGTGCCATCGTTAGCGGGAGAGGAGCGGATACGCAGTATTTT
v_gene: TRBV3-1/TRBV3-2; d_gene: NA; j_gene: TRBJ1-2; abundance: NA; CDR3aa: CASGGGLNYGYTF; CDR3nt: TGTGCCAGCGGGGGGGGCCTGAACTATGGCTACACCTTC
v_gene: TRBV7-7; d_gene: TRBD1; j_gene: TRBJ2-3; abundance: NA; CDR3aa: CASSTGTGPQYF; CDR3nt: TGTGCCAGCAGCACCGGGACAGGCCCCCAGTATTTT
v_gene: TRBV2; d_gene: NA; j_gene: TRBJ1-5; abundance: NA; CDR3aa: CASRLTGNSNQPQHF; CDR3nt: TGTGCCAGCAGATTGACAGGAAATAGCAATCAGCCCCAGCATTTT
v_gene: TRBV9; d_gene: NA; j_gene: TRBJ2-7; abundance: NA; CDR3aa: CASSPMGAGAYEQYF; CDR3nt: TGTGCCAGCAGCCCGATGGGAGCGGGCGCCTACGAGCAGTACTTC
v_gene: TRBV7-2; d_gene: NA; j_gene: TRBJ1-5; abundance: few; CDR3aa: CASSIQGQPQHF; CDR3nt: TGTGCCAGCAGCATACAGGGTCAGCCCCAGCATTTT
v_gene: TRBV19; d_gene: TRBD1; j_gene: TRBJ1-1; abundance: NA; CDR3aa: CASSMVTGRIEAFF; CDR3nt: TGTGCCAGTAGTATGGTGACAGGGCGGATTGAAGCTTTCTTT
v_gene: TRBV18; d_gene: NA; j_gene: TRBJ2-5; abundance: once; CDR3aa: CASSPDYQETQYF; CDR3nt: TGTGCCAGCTCGCCGGACTACCAAGAGACCCAGTACTTC
v_gene: TRBV6-2/TRBV6-3; d_gene: TRBD1; j_gene: TRBJ2-6; abundance: few; CDR3aa: CASSYRGQGFSGANVLTF; CDR3nt: TGTGCCAGCAGTTACCGCGGACAGGGCTTCTCTGGGGCCAACGTCCTGACTTTC
v_gene: TRBV9; d_gene: NA; j_gene: TRBJ1-6; abundance: NA; CDR3aa: CASSGRGSRDNSPLHF; CDR3nt: TGTGCCAGCAGCGGCAGAGGCAGTCGAGATAATTCACCCCTCCACTTT
v_gene: TRBV7-2; d_gene: TRBD2; j_gene: TRBJ2-3; abundance: once; CDR3aa: CASSLAPMTSGGVEGWTDTQYF; CDR3nt: TGTGCCAGCAGCTTAGCTCCGATGACTAGCGGGGGGGTTGAGGGTTGGACAGATACGCAGTATTTT
v_gene: TRBV6-5; d_gene: TRBD2; j_gene: TRBJ2-5; abundance: NA; CDR3aa: CASSYSTSGIETQYF; CDR3nt: TGTGCCAGCAGTTACTCCACTAGCGGGATAGAGACCCAGTACTTC
v_gene: TRBV15; d_gene: NA; j_gene: TRBJ2-7; abundance: NA; CDR3aa: CATSRDSDSYEQYF; CDR3nt: TGTGCCACCAGCAGAGATTCTGATAGCTACGAGCAGTACTTC
v_gene: TRBV5-1; d_gene: TRBD2; j_gene: TRBJ2-1; abundance: few; CDR3aa: CASTPAGAVGNEQFF; CDR3nt: TGCGCCAGCACCCCAGCGGGAGCAGTTGGCAATGAGCAGTTCTTC
v_gene: TRBV6-5; d_gene: NA; j_gene: TRBJ1-3; abundance: NA; CDR3aa: CASSVRRGNTIYF; CDR3nt: TGTGCCAGCAGCGTTAGGAGGGGTAACACCATATATTTT
v_gene: TRBV21-1; d_gene: NA; j_gene: TRBJ1-2; abundance: NA; CDR3aa: CASSKNGNMGQGAFNYGYTF; CDR3nt: TGTGCCAGCAGCAAAAACGGGAACATGGGGCAGGGGGCTTTTAACTATGGCTACACCTTC
v_gene: TRBV6-6; d_gene: TRBD1; j_gene: TRBJ2-7; abundance: NA; CDR3aa: CASSAPGQGAGEQYF; CDR3nt: TGTGCCAGCAGTGCACCGGGACAGGGGGCGGGGGAGCAGTACTTC
v_gene: TRBV24-1; d_gene: TRBD2; j_gene: TRBJ2-2; abundance: NA; CDR3aa: CATGTSGRASGELFF; CDR3nt: TGTGCCACCGGGACTAGCGGGAGGGCCTCCGGGGAGCTGTTTTTT
v_gene: TRBV6-1; d_gene: TRBD2; j_gene: TRBJ2-1; abundance: NA; CDR3aa: CASSGSGLAGGPQYNEQFF; CDR3nt: TGTGCCAGCAGTGGGTCGGGGCTAGCGGGAGGGCCGCAATACAATGAGCAGTTCTTC
v_gene: TRBV7-9; d_gene: TRBD2; j_gene: TRBJ2-7; abundance: NA; CDR3aa: CASSSSGSSYEQYF; CDR3nt: TGTGCCAGCAGCTCTAGCGGGAGCTCCTACGAGCAGTACTTC
v_gene: TRBV28; d_gene: NA; j_gene: TRBJ1-1; abundance: NA; CDR3aa: CASSPQLNTEAFF; CDR3nt: TGTGCCAGCAGTCCACAGTTGAACACTGAAGCTTTCTTT
v_gene: TRBV5-1; d_gene: NA; j_gene: TRBJ2-3; abundance: NA; CDR3aa: CASSLDPAGTDTQYF; CDR3nt: TGCGCCAGCAGCTTGGATCCAGCGGGCACAGATACGCAGTATTTT
v_gene: TRBV30; d_gene: NA; j_gene: TRBJ1-6; abundance: NA; CDR3aa: CAWSGSGSYNSPLHF; CDR3nt: TGTGCCTGGAGCGGGTCAGGGTCTTATAATTCACCCCTCCACTTT
v_gene: TRBV4-2; d_gene: TRBD2; j_gene: TRBJ2-1; abundance: NA; CDR3aa: CASSQYASGGYNEQFF; CDR3nt: TGTGCCAGCAGCCAATACGCTAGCGGGGGCTACAATGAGCAGTTCTTC
v_gene: TRBV4-1; d_gene: TRBD2; j_gene: TRBJ2-5; abundance: NA; CDR3aa: CASRRNPLAGDLETQYF; CDR3nt: TGCGCCAGCAGACGCAACCCACTAGCGGGGGATTTGGAGACCCAGTACTTC
v_gene: TRBV18; d_gene: TRBD1; j_gene: TRBJ1-1; abundance: once; CDR3aa: CASSLQGANTEAFF; CDR3nt: TGTGCCAGCTCACTACAGGGGGCAAACACTGAAGCTTTCTTT
v_gene: TRBV5-1; d_gene: TRBD2; j_gene: TRBJ2-1; abundance: NA; CDR3aa: CASSLAPPSSGYYNEQFF; CDR3nt: TGCGCCAGCAGCTTGGCTCCCCCCTCTAGCGGATACTACAATGAGCAGTTCTTC
v_gene: TRBV16; d_gene: TRBD2; j_gene: TRBJ2-7; abundance: NA; CDR3aa: CASSHPTGGGLAPASYEQYF; CDR3nt: TGTGCCAGCAGCCATCCCACGGGGGGGGGACTAGCGCCTGCCTCCTACGAGCAGTACTTC
v_gene: TRBV28; d_gene: TRBD2; j_gene: TRBJ2-3; abundance: NA; CDR3aa: CASSRVGTSFSDTQYF; CDR3nt: TGTGCCAGCAGTCGAGTCGGGACTAGCTTTTCAGATACGCAGTATTTT
v_gene: TRBV29-1; d_gene: TRBD1; j_gene: TRBJ2-5; abundance: NA; CDR3aa: CSVTDRGPVETQYF; CDR3nt: TGCAGCGTAACTGACAGGGGGCCTGTAGAGACCCAGTACTTC